This T cell receptor beta chain was documented in a study of beta chain features in type 1 diabetes. V was clipped by 6 bases and J by 9 bases, with 8 bases between them. Germline V gene data show CDR1 as MNHNS and CDR2 as SASEGT. CDR3 length: 10 amino acids. The study's findings and limits: In all four CD4+ subsets, TCRB CDR3 length was significantly, moderately reduced in type 1 diabetes.

This clone turned up a few times. Its antigen is unidentified. Reverse transcribing all isolated RNA meant expressed TCRB transcripts were sequenced. Measured with immunoSEQ multiplex PCR; TCRdb has only the in-frame clones, and not every one. The data show a few hundred thousand clones, approximately 13% seen once. Input material: naive CD4+ T cells from blood. This receptor was identified in a man between 25 and 39 years old with type 1 diabetes. The chain joins TRBV6-1 to TRBJ2-5, with a possible D match to TRBD2 (5 bases). CDR3 sequence reads: CASSIGAQYF. In nucleotides, the CDR3 is TGTGCCAGCAGCATCGGGGCCCAGTACTTC.